This TCR beta chain was identified in a study of T cells after yellow fever vaccination. This clonotype was observed many times. Its specificity is not known. The CDR3 spans 17 residues. The germline CDR1 and CDR2 sequences are SGHAT and FQNNGV. With 1 base clipped from V and 0 bases from J, the junction kept 4 bases outside the gene matches. Each CDR3 protein is one row after TCRdb ran MiXCR on the 5' RACE reads. Altogether about 320,000 distinct CDR3 sequences are present, around 4.5% being singletons, with the ten largest covering approximately 19%. Points from the study as a whole: Peaking faster, on day 5 versus 15, the secondary response was nonetheless weaker.

The sequences come from PBMCs, collected 15 days after the yellow fever booster vaccination. The origin of this receptor is a young man who received the YFV17D yellow fever vaccine. The rearrangement uses TRBV11-2 and TRBJ2-1; 9 positions agree with TRBD2. The CDR3 spells CASSLAASGASYNEQFF. CDR3 bases: TGTGCCAGCAGCTTAGCCGCTAGCGGGGCCTCCTACAATGAGCAGTTCTTC.